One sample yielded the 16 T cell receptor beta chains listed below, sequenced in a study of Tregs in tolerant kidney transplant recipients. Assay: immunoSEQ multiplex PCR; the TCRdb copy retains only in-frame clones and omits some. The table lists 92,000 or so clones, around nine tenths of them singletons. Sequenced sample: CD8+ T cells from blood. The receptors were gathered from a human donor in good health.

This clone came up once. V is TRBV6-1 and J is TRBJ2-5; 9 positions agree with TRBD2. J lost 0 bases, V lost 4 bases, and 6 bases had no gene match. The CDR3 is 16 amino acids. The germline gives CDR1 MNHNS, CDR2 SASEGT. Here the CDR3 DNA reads TGTGCCAGCAGTGGCCCGAGCGGGGGGTACCAAGAGACCCAGTACTTC. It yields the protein CASSGPSGGYQETQYF.

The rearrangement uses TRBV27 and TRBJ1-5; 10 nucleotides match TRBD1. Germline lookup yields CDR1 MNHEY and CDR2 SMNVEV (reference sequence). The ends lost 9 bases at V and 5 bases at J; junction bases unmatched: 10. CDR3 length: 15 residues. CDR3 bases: TGTGCCAGTTCGACAGGGGACAGGGGATATCAGCCCCAGCATTTT. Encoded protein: CASSTGDRGYQPQHF.

CDR3 sequence (DNA): TGTGCCAGCAGTTTTACAGGATCTAATGAAAAACTGTTTTTT. It translates to CASSFTGSNEKLFF. The V and J genes are TRBV27 and TRBJ1-4; weak D call: TRBD1 (5 bases). Trimming stripped 3 bases from V and 3 bases from J, with 8 bases between. The CDR3 loop spans 14 amino acids. CDR1 and CDR2 (germline): MNHEY, SMNVEV (reference sequence).

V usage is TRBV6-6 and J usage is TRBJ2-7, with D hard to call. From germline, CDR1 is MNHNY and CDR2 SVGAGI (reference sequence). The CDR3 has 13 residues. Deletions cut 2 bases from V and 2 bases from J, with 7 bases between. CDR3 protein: CASSYTNTYEQYF. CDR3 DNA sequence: TGTGCCAGCAGTTACACGAACACCTACGAGCAGTACTTC.

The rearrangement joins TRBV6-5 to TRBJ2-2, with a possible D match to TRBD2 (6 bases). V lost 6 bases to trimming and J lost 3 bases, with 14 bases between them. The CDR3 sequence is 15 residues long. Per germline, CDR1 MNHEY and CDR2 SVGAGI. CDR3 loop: CASSPIGGYTGELFF. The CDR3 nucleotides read TGTGCCAGCAGCCCAATCGGAGGGTACACCGGGGAGCTGTTTTTT.

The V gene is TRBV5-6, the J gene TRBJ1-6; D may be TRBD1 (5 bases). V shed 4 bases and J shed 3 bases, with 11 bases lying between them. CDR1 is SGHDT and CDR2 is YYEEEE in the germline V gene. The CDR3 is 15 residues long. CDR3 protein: CASSNGGVYNSPLHF. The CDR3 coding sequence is TGTGCCAGCAGCAATGGGGGGGTCTATAATTCACCCCTCCACTTT.

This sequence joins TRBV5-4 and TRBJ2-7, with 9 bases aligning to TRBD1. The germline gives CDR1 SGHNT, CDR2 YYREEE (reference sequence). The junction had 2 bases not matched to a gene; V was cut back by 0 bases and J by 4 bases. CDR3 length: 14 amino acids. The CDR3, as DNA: TGTGCCAGCAGCTTGGGACAGGGGGTATACGAGCAGTACTTC. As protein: CASSLGQGVYEQYF.

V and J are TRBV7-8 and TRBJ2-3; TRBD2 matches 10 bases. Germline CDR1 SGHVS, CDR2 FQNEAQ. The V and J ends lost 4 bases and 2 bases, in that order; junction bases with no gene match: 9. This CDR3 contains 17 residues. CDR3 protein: CASSSRAGGPFTDTQYF. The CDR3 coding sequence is TGTGCCAGCAGCTCCCGAGCGGGAGGGCCTTTCACAGATACGCAGTATTTT.

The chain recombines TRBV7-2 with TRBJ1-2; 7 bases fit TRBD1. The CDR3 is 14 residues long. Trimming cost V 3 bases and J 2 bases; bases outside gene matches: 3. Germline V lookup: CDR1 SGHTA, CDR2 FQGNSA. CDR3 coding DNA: TGTGCCAGCAGCTTCTGGGACAGCAACTATGGCTACACCTTC. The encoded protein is CASSFWDSNYGYTF.

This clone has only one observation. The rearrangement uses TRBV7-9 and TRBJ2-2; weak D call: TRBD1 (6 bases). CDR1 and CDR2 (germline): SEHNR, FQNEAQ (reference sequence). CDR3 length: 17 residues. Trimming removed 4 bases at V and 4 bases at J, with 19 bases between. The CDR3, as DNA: TGTGCCAGCAGCTGGGGGCCGGGACGTGGGAGCACCGGGGAGCTGTTTTTT. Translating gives CASSWGPGRGSTGELFF.

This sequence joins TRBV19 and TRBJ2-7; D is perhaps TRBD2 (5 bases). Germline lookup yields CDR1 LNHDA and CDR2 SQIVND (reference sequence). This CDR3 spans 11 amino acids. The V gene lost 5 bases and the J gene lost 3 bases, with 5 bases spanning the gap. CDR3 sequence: CASSDYYEQYF. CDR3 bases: TGTGCCAGTAGTGACTACTACGAGCAGTACTTC.

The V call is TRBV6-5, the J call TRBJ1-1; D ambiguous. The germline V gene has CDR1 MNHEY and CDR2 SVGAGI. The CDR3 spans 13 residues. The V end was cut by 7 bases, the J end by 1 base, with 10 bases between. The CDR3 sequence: CASTLSSNTEAFF. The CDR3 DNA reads TGTGCCAGCACGCTTTCCTCGAACACTGAAGCTTTCTTT.

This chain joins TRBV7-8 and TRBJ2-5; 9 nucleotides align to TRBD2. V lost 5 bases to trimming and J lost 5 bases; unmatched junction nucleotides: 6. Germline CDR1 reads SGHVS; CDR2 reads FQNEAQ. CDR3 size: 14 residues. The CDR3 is CASSDLSGRETQYF. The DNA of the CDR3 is TGTGCCAGCAGCGATTTAAGCGGGAGGGAGACCCAGTACTTC.

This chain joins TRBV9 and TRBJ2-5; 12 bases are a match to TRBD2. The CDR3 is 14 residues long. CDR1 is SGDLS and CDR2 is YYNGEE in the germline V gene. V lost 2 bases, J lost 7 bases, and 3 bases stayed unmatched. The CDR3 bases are TGTGCCAGCAGCGTGGGACTAGCGGGTTGGACCCAGTACTTC. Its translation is CASSVGLAGWTQYF.

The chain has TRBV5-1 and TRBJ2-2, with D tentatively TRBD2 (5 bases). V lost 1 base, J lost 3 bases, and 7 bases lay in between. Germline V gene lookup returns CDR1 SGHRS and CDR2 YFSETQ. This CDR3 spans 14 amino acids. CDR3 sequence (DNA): TGCGCCAGCAGCTTGCGAGGGCACACCGGGGAGCTGTTTTTT. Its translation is CASSLRGHTGELFF. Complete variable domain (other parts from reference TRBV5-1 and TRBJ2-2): KAGVTQTPRYLIKTRGQQVTLSCSPISGHRSVSWYQQTPGQGLQFLFEYFSETQRNKGNFPGRFSGRQFSNSRSEMNVSTLELGDSALYLCASSLRGHTGELFFGEGSRLTVL.

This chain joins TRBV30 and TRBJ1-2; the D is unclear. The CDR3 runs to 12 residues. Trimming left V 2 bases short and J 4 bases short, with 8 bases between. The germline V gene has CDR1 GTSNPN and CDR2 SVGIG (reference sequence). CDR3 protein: CAWSTEGYGYTF. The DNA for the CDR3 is TGTGCCTGGAGTACTGAGGGCTATGGCTACACCTTC.